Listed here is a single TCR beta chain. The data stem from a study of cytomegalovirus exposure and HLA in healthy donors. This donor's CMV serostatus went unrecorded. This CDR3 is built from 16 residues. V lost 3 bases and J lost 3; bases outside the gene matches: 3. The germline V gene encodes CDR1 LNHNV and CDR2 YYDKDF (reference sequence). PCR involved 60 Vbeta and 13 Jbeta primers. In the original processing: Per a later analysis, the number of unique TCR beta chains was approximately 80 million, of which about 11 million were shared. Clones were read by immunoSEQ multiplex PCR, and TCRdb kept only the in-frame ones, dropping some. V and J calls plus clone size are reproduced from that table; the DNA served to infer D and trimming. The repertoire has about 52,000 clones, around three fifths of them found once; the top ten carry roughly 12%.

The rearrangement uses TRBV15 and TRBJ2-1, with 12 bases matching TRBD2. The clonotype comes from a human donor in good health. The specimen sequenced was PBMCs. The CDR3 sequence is CATSRTSGGYYNEQFF. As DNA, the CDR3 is TGTGCCACCAGCAGGACTAGCGGGGGATACTACAATGAGCAGTTCTTC. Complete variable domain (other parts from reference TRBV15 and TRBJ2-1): DAMVIQNPRYQVTQFGKPVTLSCSQTLNHNVMYWYQQKSSQAPKLLFHYYDKDFNNEADTPDNFQSRRPNTSFCFLDIRSPGLGDTAMYLCATSRTSGGYYNEQFFGPGTRLTVL.